This T cell receptor (beta chain) was documented in a study of blood T cell repertoires in COVID-19 (TCRdb year 2020). For context, the study as a whole: Samples from collaborators originated in the United States, Italy and Spain and spanned both the acute and convalescent phases of COVID-19. Samples were obtained from the ongoing ImmuneRACE study (first 160 participants) and from over a thousand subjects provided by 6 global collaborators. The repertoires were made available in a free public database intended to serve as a resource for research on the immune response to SARS-CoV-2. Where available, HLA class I and class II types were obtained from metadata supplied by the sample provider rather than from assay-based typing. A de-identified subject ID, COVID-19 status, age in years and sex were almost always included in the sample metadata. The material from the prospective study consisted of cDNA or gDNA derived from T cells, B-cell-depleted T cells, or PBMCs. The dataset comprised deeply sampled blood TCRbeta repertoires from subjects exposed to, actively infected with, or recovered from COVID-19. Broad study findings and their caveats: The quantity of clinical and demographic metadata differed by source and by participant and was supplied without curation.

At one collaborating source in Seattle, patients were enrolled during active infection and were followed longitudinally through the course of disease. The collaborating institutions used their own protocols to collect whole blood in K2EDTA tubes. Collaborator samples were shipped for TCRbeta analysis as frozen whole blood, isolated PBMCs, or DNA extracted from either sample type. Of note for this clone: Its binding antigen is unknown. The sample holds no much larger clone one base away, and base qualities are not on file.

Reading from cysteine to phenylalanine, the CDR3 counts 17 amino acids. The kept DNA is CDR3 alone, 51 bases in frame from the first base. As encoded in the germline V gene, CDR1 is SGDLS while CDR2 is YYNGEE. V loses 3 bases at its end and J loses 7 bases; junction bases beyond the gene matches: 14. TCRbeta CDR3 regions were amplified from genomic DNA using the immunoSEQ Assay, a bias-controlled multiplex PCR. The authors' pipeline ran thus. Nucleated cell counts per sample were estimated from amplification of reference gene primers within the assay. To quantify the absolute abundance of each unique TCRbeta CDR3 rearrangement, sequence reads were collapsed and filtered. For each sample, productive Simpson clonality was calculated by taking the square root of Simpson's diversity index across productive rearrangements. The immuneACCESS repertoire file appears here via TCRdb, limited to in-frame rearrangements. These files lack a portion of the clones; in checked studies, under half of the deficit traces to unresolved V genes, and the cause of the others is not known. V and J calls and clone size come straight from that table; D and trimming were deduced from the DNA. In all, the sample holds 450,000 or so clones, and approximately 89% of those were seen once. Of the sample, roughly 0.9% is held by the ten largest clones.

The TCR comes from a man aged 18 to 30 with COVID-19, enrolled during active disease. Sequencing used peripheral blood. The chain employs TRBV9 and TRBJ1-2, with 11 middle bases fitting TRBD1. The CDR3 is CASSGPGTGGTSGGYTF. The DNA sequence is given as TGTGCCAGCAGCGGTCCCGGGACAGGGGGAACAAGTGGTGGCTACACCTTC.